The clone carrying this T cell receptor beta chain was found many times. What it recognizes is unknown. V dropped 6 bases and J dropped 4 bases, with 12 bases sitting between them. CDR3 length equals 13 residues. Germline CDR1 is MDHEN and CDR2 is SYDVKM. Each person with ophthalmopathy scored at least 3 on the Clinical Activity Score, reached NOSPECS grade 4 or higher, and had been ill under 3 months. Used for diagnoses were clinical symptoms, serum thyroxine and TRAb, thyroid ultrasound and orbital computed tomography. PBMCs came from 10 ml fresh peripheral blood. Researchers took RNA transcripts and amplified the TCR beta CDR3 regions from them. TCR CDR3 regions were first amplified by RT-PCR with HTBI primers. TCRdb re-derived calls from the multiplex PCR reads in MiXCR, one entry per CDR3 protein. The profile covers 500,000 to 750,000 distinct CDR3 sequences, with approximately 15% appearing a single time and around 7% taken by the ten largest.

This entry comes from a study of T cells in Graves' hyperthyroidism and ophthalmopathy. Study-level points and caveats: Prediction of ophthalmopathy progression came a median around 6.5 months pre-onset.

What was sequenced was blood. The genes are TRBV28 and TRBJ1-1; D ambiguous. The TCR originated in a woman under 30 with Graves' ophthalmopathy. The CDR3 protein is CASSKGSPTEAFF. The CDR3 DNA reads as TGTGCCAGCAGCAAAGGGAGCCCCACTGAAGCTTTCTTT.